These T cell receptor beta chains were read from a single sample in a study of shared clonotypes between healthy human individuals. Profiled with immunoSEQ multiplex PCR; TCRdb holds only in-frame clones, not every one. The sample holds 850,000 to 1,100,000 clones, approximately 80% seen once. The sequencing input was memory CD4+ T cells from PBMCs. The origin of the receptors is a man younger than 35 in good health. Some clones in this sample may be carry-over from other donors' samples. Both conserved end residues are part of each CDR3. The D gene is left open where the match is weak. Part of the rows lack a size; the others show once, few, many or a class for expanded clones.

d_call: -
clone_size: -
j_call: TRBJ1-1
v_call: TRBV7-8
cdr3_nt: TGTGCCAGCAGCTTTGGAAGAGTGATGAACACTGAAGCTTTCTTT
cdr3_aa: CASSFGRVMNTEAFF

d_call: -
clone_size: -
j_call: TRBJ1-1
v_call: TRBV7-9
cdr3_nt: TGTGCCAGCAGCTTTCGGAAGAACACTGAAGCTTTCTTT
cdr3_aa: CASSFRKNTEAFF

d_call: TRBD1
clone_size: -
j_call: TRBJ2-7
v_call: TRBV5-1
cdr3_nt: TGCGCCAGCAGCCTCCAGGGGGATGTATCCTACGAGCAGTACTTC
cdr3_aa: CASSLQGDVSYEQYF

d_call: -
clone_size: -
j_call: TRBJ1-2
v_call: TRBV7-2
cdr3_nt: TGTGCCAGCAGCTACCCGGACACATACTATGGCTACACCTTC
cdr3_aa: CASSYPDTYYGYTF

d_call: -
clone_size: -
j_call: TRBJ2-1
v_call: TRBV5-1
cdr3_nt: TGCGCCAGCAGCTCGGGACTCCCAAACGATGAGCAGTTCTTC
cdr3_aa: CASSSGLPNDEQFF

d_call: -
clone_size: -
j_call: TRBJ2-3
v_call: TRBV28
cdr3_nt: TGTGCCAGCAGCTTTCGGGCTCAGGGGCTGGCAGATACGCAGTATTTT
cdr3_aa: CASSFRAQGLADTQYF

d_call: -
clone_size: -
j_call: TRBJ1-3
v_call: TRBV7-9
cdr3_nt: TGTGCCAGCAGCCTGGGGACAACCGGAAACACCATATATTTT
cdr3_aa: CASSLGTTGNTIYF

d_call: TRBD2
clone_size: -
j_call: TRBJ2-1
v_call: TRBV5-1
cdr3_nt: TGCGCCAGCAGCTTGGTGGCGGGAGGGTACAATGAGCAGTTCTTC
cdr3_aa: CASSLVAGGYNEQFF

d_call: -
clone_size: -
j_call: TRBJ2-7
v_call: TRBV7-9
cdr3_nt: TGTGCCAGCAGCTCCTCCGTGGGAGTGCAGTACTTC
cdr3_aa: CASSSSVGVQYF

d_call: -
clone_size: -
j_call: TRBJ2-7
v_call: TRBV4-2
cdr3_nt: TGTGCCAGCAGCCAAGTCCAGGGATCGAGTGACGAGCAGTACTTC
cdr3_aa: CASSQVQGSSDEQYF

d_call: TRBD2
clone_size: -
j_call: TRBJ2-1
v_call: TRBV7-2
cdr3_nt: TGTGCCAGCAGCTCCTTAGCGGGACACTCCTACAATGAGCAGTTCTTC
cdr3_aa: CASSSLAGHSYNEQFF

d_call: TRBD1
clone_size: -
j_call: TRBJ1-5
v_call: TRBV5-3
cdr3_nt: TGTGCCAGAAGCCAGAACACAAGGGGACAGGGGACCCAAGACAATCAGCCCCAGCATTTT
cdr3_aa: CARSQNTRGQGTQDNQPQHF

d_call: TRBD1
clone_size: -
j_call: TRBJ1-5
v_call: TRBV18
cdr3_nt: TGTGCCAGCTCACTAGAGAAAGGGACAGGGGTCAATCAGCCCCAGCATTTT
cdr3_aa: CASSLEKGTGVNQPQHF

d_call: TRBD2
clone_size: -
j_call: TRBJ2-1
v_call: TRBV6-5
cdr3_nt: TGTGCCAGCAGTTACTCGCGGACTAGCGCCAACAATGAGCAGTTCTTC
cdr3_aa: CASSYSRTSANNEQFF

d_call: -
clone_size: -
j_call: TRBJ1-5
v_call: TRBV28
cdr3_nt: TGTGCCAGCGGGGTGGGTGGCTATAGCAATCAGCCCCAGCATTTT
cdr3_aa: CASGVGGYSNQPQHF

d_call: -
clone_size: -
j_call: TRBJ2-2
v_call: TRBV2
cdr3_nt: TGTGCCAGCAGTGACAACCCACCCCGCGCCGGCGCGGAGCTGTTTTTT
cdr3_aa: CASSDNPPRAGAELFF

d_call: -
clone_size: -
j_call: TRBJ1-1
v_call: TRBV9
cdr3_nt: TGTGCCAGCAGCGTAGTTACAGCGAACACTGAAGCTTTCTTT
cdr3_aa: CASSVVTANTEAFF

d_call: -
clone_size: -
j_call: TRBJ2-7
v_call: TRBV6-1
cdr3_nt: TGTGCCAGCAGTGAACGGGGGCCCTACGAGCAGTACTTC
cdr3_aa: CASSERGPYEQYF

d_call: -
clone_size: few
j_call: TRBJ2-2
v_call: TRBV28
cdr3_nt: TGTGCCAGCGGCTACAGGGATCTCAGGGAGCTGTTTTTT
cdr3_aa: CASGYRDLRELFF

d_call: -
clone_size: few
j_call: TRBJ1-1
v_call: TRBV29-1
cdr3_nt: TGCAGCGCCGGGGCAGGGGCGATGAACACTGAAGCTTTCTTT
cdr3_aa: CSAGAGAMNTEAFF

d_call: TRBD1
clone_size: -
j_call: TRBJ1-2
v_call: TRBV6-1
cdr3_nt: TGTGCCAGCAGTTCTACAGGGGGCTTCGGCTATGGCTACACCTTC
cdr3_aa: CASSSTGGFGYGYTF

d_call: TRBD2
clone_size: -
j_call: TRBJ2-2
v_call: TRBV10-3
cdr3_nt: TGTGCCATCAGTGAGAGGCCTAGCGGGAGGGCCGGAGTTACCGGGGAGCTGTTTTTT
cdr3_aa: CAISERPSGRAGVTGELFF

d_call: -
clone_size: -
j_call: TRBJ1-6
v_call: TRBV9
cdr3_nt: TGTGCCAGCAGCACAGGGTCGGGGTCACCCCTCCACTTT
cdr3_aa: CASSTGSGSPLHF

d_call: -
clone_size: -
j_call: TRBJ1-1
v_call: TRBV6-6
cdr3_nt: TGTGCCAGCAGCCTTATTCAGGTTTCTGAAGCTTTCTTT
cdr3_aa: CASSLIQVSEAFF

d_call: -
clone_size: many
j_call: TRBJ1-2
v_call: TRBV20-1
cdr3_nt: TGCAGTGCTCCTTCAGGGTACGGCTACACCTTC
cdr3_aa: CSAPSGYGYTF

d_call: TRBD2
clone_size: -
j_call: TRBJ2-7
v_call: TRBV18
cdr3_nt: TGTGCCAGCTCACCAGTGGGACTAGCGGGAGGCGAGCAGTACTTC
cdr3_aa: CASSPVGLAGGEQYF

d_call: TRBD2
clone_size: -
j_call: TRBJ2-1
v_call: TRBV7-2
cdr3_nt: TGTGCCAGCAGCCCTTATAGCGGGAACTACAATGAGCAGTTCTTC
cdr3_aa: CASSPYSGNYNEQFF

d_call: TRBD1
clone_size: -
j_call: TRBJ2-3
v_call: TRBV7-6
cdr3_nt: TGTGCCAGCAGCCGGACAGGGGGGCAAACAGATACGCAGTATTTT
cdr3_aa: CASSRTGGQTDTQYF

d_call: -
clone_size: -
j_call: TRBJ1-5
v_call: TRBV15
cdr3_nt: TGTGCCACCAGCGGGGAAGGAGCCTCCAATCAGCCCCAGCATTTT
cdr3_aa: CATSGEGASNQPQHF

d_call: -
clone_size: -
j_call: TRBJ1-4
v_call: TRBV6-1
cdr3_nt: TGTGCCAGCTCGACAGTGCCTAATGAAAAACTGTTTTTT
cdr3_aa: CASSTVPNEKLFF

d_call: TRBD1
clone_size: once
j_call: TRBJ1-1
v_call: TRBV6-1
cdr3_nt: TGTGCCAGCAGTGATCGGACAGGGGTGAGGACTGAAGCTTTCTTT
cdr3_aa: CASSDRTGVRTEAFF

d_call: -
clone_size: -
j_call: TRBJ2-5
v_call: TRBV5-1
cdr3_nt: TGCGCCAGCAGCTTGGGATCCGCCCTCCAGGGAGAGACCCAGTACTTC
cdr3_aa: CASSLGSALQGETQYF

d_call: -
clone_size: -
j_call: TRBJ1-1
v_call: TRBV5-5
cdr3_nt: TGTGCCAGCCTACCCTCCAGAGAAAAGTTGGGGACTGAAGCTTTCTTT
cdr3_aa: CASLPSREKLGTEAFF

d_call: -
clone_size: few
j_call: TRBJ1-1
v_call: TRBV20-1
cdr3_nt: TGCAGTGCTAGGGGGGCTGAAGCTTTCTTT
cdr3_aa: CSARGAEAFF

d_call: -
clone_size: few
j_call: TRBJ1-4
v_call: TRBV30
cdr3_nt: TGTGCCTGGAGGGATGGACGGGGAAAACTGTTTTTT
cdr3_aa: CAWRDGRGKLFF

d_call: -
clone_size: -
j_call: TRBJ1-1
v_call: TRBV5-5
cdr3_nt: TGTGCCAGCAGCTTGGCCAGACAGATCAACACTGAAGCTTTCTTT
cdr3_aa: CASSLARQINTEAFF

d_call: -
clone_size: -
j_call: TRBJ1-1
v_call: TRBV2
cdr3_nt: TGTGCCAGCAAGGGGGACGGGTACACTGAAGCTTTCTTT
cdr3_aa: CASKGDGYTEAFF

d_call: -
clone_size: -
j_call: TRBJ1-5
v_call: TRBV6-1
cdr3_nt: TGTGCCAGCAGTGTGGATAATAGCAATCAGCCCCAGCATTTT
cdr3_aa: CASSVDNSNQPQHF

d_call: TRBD2
clone_size: -
j_call: TRBJ2-1
v_call: TRBV7-6
cdr3_nt: TGTGCCAGCAGCTTACTCCCTAGCGGGAGGGTCGGGTACGGGCAGTTCTTC
cdr3_aa: CASSLLPSGRVGYGQFF